Listed here are 29 T cell receptor beta chains from one sample, sequenced in a study of blood T cell repertoires in COVID-19. TCRdb keeps only in-frame clones here, not all; method: immunoSEQ multiplex PCR. Found here are tens of thousands of clones, roughly three quarters of them singletons; the top ten hold roughly 15%. Sequencing input: peripheral blood. The receptors were gathered from a man between 70 and 80 years old with active or convalescent COVID-19.

CDR3 DNA sequence: TGTGCCAGCAGCTTGTTATCGGGGGGCCGGTCAGATACGCAGTATTTT. Protein sequence: CASSLLSGGRSDTQYF. The chain is built from TRBV5-4 and TRBJ2-3, with a weak D call TRBD2 (7 bases). Trimming removed 1 base from V and 4 bases from J, with 16 bases in between. The V gene's germline CDR1 is SGHNT and CDR2 YYREEE (reference sequence). CDR3 length: 16 residues. The entire variable domain, with the rest obtained from reference TRBV5-4 and TRBJ2-3, is as follows: ETGVTQSPTHLIKTRGQQVTLRCSSQSGHNTVSWYQQALGQGPQFIFQYYREEENGRGNFPPRFSGLQFPNYSSELNVNALELDDSALYLCASSLLSGGRSDTQYFGPGTRLTVL.

Concerning this clone: Other DNA sequences in the sample encode the same CDR3. CDR3 protein: CASSLEGSGYTF. The CDR3 DNA sequence: TGTGCCAGCAGTCTTGAGGGCTCTGGCTACACCTTC. The rearrangement links TRBV12-3 or TRBV12-4 to TRBJ1-2; D uncertain. The V end was cut by 5 bases, the J end by 7 bases, with 11 bases between. This CDR3 contains 12 residues.

The gene calls are TRBV30 and TRBJ2-5; TRBD2 aligns across 8 bases. The CDR3 totals 17 residues. CDR1 is GTSNPN and CDR2 is SVGIG in the germline V gene (reference sequence). V dropped 3 bases and J dropped 5; count of bases not matched to a gene: 17. DNA for the CDR3: TGTGCCTGGAGAGCTAAAAACGCCGGGACTAGAGGGGAGACCCAGTACTTC. Its translation is CAWRAKNAGTRGETQYF. The complete variable domain, with remaining parts taken from reference TRBV30 and TRBJ2-5, reads SQTIHQWPATLVQPVGSPLSLECTVEGTSNPNLYWYRQAAGRGLQLLFYSVGIGQISSEVPQNLSASRPQDRQFILSSKKLLLSDSGFYLCAWRAKNAGTRGETQYFGPGTRLLVL.

J is TRBJ2-1 and V is TRBV7-2, with TRBD2 matching 7 bases. The CDR3 is made up of 16 amino acids. Unmatched junction bases numbered 8, after V lost 4 bases and J lost 2 bases. The V gene's germline CDR1 is SGHTA and CDR2 FQGNSA. The CDR3 protein is CASSSQAAGAYNEQFF. The CDR3 DNA reads TGTGCCAGCAGCTCCCAGGCGGCGGGGGCCTACAATGAGCAGTTCTTC.

V is TRBV6-1 and J is TRBJ1-5, with TRBD1 matching 7 bases. The CDR3 consists of 17 residues. The germline CDR1 and CDR2 sequences are MNHNS and SASEGT. V was pared by 4 bases and J by 4 bases, with 13 bases of the junction left unmatched. CDR3 nucleotide sequence: TGTGCCAGCAGTGCACCGGGACAGTCCCCCCAGAATCAGCCCCAGCATTTT. It is translated as CASSAPGQSPQNQPQHF.

The chain has TRBV6-1 and TRBJ1-1, with 8 bases matching TRBD1. J was trimmed by 4 bases and V by 2 bases; bases with no gene match: 3. Germline V gives CDR1 MNHNS, CDR2 SASEGT. CDR3 length equals 14 residues. The CDR3 bases are TGTGCCAGCAGTGAAATCCAGGGGGCCACTGAAGCTTTCTTT. This encodes CASSEIQGATEAFF.

The rearrangement uses TRBV2 and TRBJ1-2; D is unclear. CDR1 SNHLY and CDR2 FYNNEI come from the germline V gene. This CDR3 is 13 amino acids long. V shed 7 bases and J shed 4 bases, with 13 bases lying between them. The CDR3 protein is CASMAATGYGYTF. The DNA for the CDR3 is TGTGCCAGCATGGCGGCGACGGGCTATGGCTACACCTTC.

The chain combines TRBV12-5 with TRBJ2-1, with 11 nucleotides matching TRBD1. CDR3 length equals 15 residues. CDR1 is LGHNT, CDR2 FRNRAP, per germline. The junction had 7 bases not matched to a gene; V was cut back by 4 bases and J by 8 bases. This CDR3 reads CASGSGTGGVDEQFF. DNA of the CDR3: TGTGCTAGTGGTTCAGGGACAGGGGGTGTCGATGAGCAGTTCTTC.

The CDR3 is CAWAGLASDTQYF. CDR3 bases: TGTGCCTGGGCCGGGCTAGCTTCAGATACGCAGTATTTT. V and J are TRBV30 and TRBJ2-3; TRBD2 is a possible D gene (5 bases). Germline CDR1 and CDR2: GTSNPN and SVGIG (reference sequence). CDR3 length: 13 amino acids. Trimming removed 5 bases at V and 4 bases at J, with 13 bases between. Variable domain in full (rest from reference TRBV30 and TRBJ2-3): SQTIHQWPATLVQPVGSPLSLECTVEGTSNPNLYWYRQAAGRGLQLLFYSVGIGQISSEVPQNLSASRPQDRQFILSSKKLLLSDSGFYLCAWAGLASDTQYFGPGTRLTVL.

This clone was detected ten times or more. The chain is built from TRBV2 and TRBJ1-1; TRBD1 matches at 8 bases. Losses at the gene ends were 8 bases for V and 4 bases for J; bases not matched to a gene: 6. Germline loops: CDR1 SNHLY, CDR2 FYNNEI. The CDR3 spans 13 residues. DNA of the CDR3: TGTGCCAGCCAGGGGGCGCGGGGCACTGAAGCTTTCTTT. Translating it yields CASQGARGTEAFF. The entire variable domain, with the rest obtained from reference TRBV2 and TRBJ1-1, is as follows: EPEVTQTPSHQVTQMGQEVILRCVPISNHLYFYWYRQILGQKVEFLVSFYNNEISEKSEIFDDQFSVERPDGSNFTLKIRSTKLEDSAMYFCASQGARGTEAFFGQGTRLTVV.

The V and J genes are TRBV6-6 and TRBJ2-3; D is possibly TRBD1 (5 bases). This CDR3 region has 12 residues. V was pared by 6 bases and J by 6 bases, with 10 bases between. Germline CDR1 MNHNY, CDR2 SVGAGI (reference sequence). The CDR3, as DNA: TGTGCCAGCAGCAAAGGGGCGGATACGCAGTATTTT. Protein sequence: CASSKGADTQYF.

The V call is TRBV2, the J call TRBJ2-7; tentatively, D is TRBD2 (6 bases). From germline, CDR1 is SNHLY and CDR2 FYNNEI. V was shortened by 5 bases and J by 2 bases, with 13 bases between the two germline ends. The CDR3 sequence is 14 residues long. Here the CDR3 DNA reads TGTGCCAGCAGTTGGGGGGTTTTTCCCTACGAGCAGTACTTC. It specifies CASSWGVFPYEQYF.

The chain joins TRBV30 to TRBJ1-2, with TRBD1 as a possible D gene (6 bases). CDR3 length equals 14 residues. Trimming removed 2 bases from V and 4 bases from J, with 14 bases in between. The germline CDR1 and CDR2 sequences are GTSNPN and SVGIG (reference sequence). CDR3 residues: CAWSSIDRTYGYTF. The CDR3 DNA follows: TGTGCCTGGAGTAGTATCGACAGGACCTATGGCTACACCTTC.

This clone was observed a handful of times. V and J are TRBV28 and TRBJ1-6; the D gene is possibly TRBD1 (6 bases). This CDR3 is built from 14 residues. The V end was cut by 7 bases, the J end by 10 bases, with 17 bases between. From germline, CDR1 is MDHEN and CDR2 SYDVKM. This chain's CDR3 is CASTVQGSGSPLHF. CDR3 nucleotide sequence: TGTGCCAGCACTGTACAGGGATCTGGCTCACCCCTCCACTTT.

The CDR3, as DNA: TGTGCCAGCAGGACGACAGGATACGAGCAGTACTTC. It codes for CASRTTGYEQYF. The genes are TRBV28 and TRBJ2-7, with a weak D call TRBD1 (6 bases). Germline V gene sequence: CDR1 MDHEN, CDR2 SYDVKM. CDR3 size: 12 residues. V shed 6 bases and J shed 4 bases, with 10 bases lying between them.

This clone was observed a handful of times. This chain uses TRBV12-3 or TRBV12-4 with TRBJ2-7, with TRBD1 as a possible D gene (6 bases). The CDR3 is made up of 12 amino acids. Trimming took 5 bases from V and 4 from J, leaving 9 bases between them. The CDR3 DNA sequence: TGTGCCAGCAGTCCACAGGGTTACGAGCAGTACTTC. Its protein product is CASSPQGYEQYF.

This clone is a singleton in its sample. The chain carries TRBV12-3 or TRBV12-4 and TRBJ2-7, with TRBD2 matching 10 bases. The J segment lost 5 bases and the V segment lost 6 bases, leaving 1 base of the junction unmatched. The CDR3 sequence is 12 residues long. The DNA for the CDR3 is TGTGCCAGCAGCGGACTAGCGGACGAGCAGTACTTC. It codes for CASSGLADEQYF.

The gene calls are TRBV10-3 and TRBJ2-3, with 13 bases lining up with TRBD2. The CDR3 has 18 residues. Germline lookup yields CDR1 ENHRY and CDR2 SYGVKD. V trimming: 2 bases; J trimming: 1 base; junction bases outside the gene matches: 6. CDR3 region: CAISEMGGLAGRTDTQYF. The DNA of the CDR3 is TGTGCCATCAGTGAGATGGGGGGACTAGCGGGGCGCACAGATACGCAGTATTTT.

The rearrangement joins TRBV9 to TRBJ2-7; unclear D gene. V was shortened by 0 bases and J by 4 bases, with 5 bases between the two germline ends. This CDR3 is 12 amino acids long. Germline loops: CDR1 SGDLS, CDR2 YYNGEE. The CDR3 DNA reads TGTGCCAGCAGCGTAGCTCTTTACGAGCAGTACTTC. This encodes CASSVALYEQYF.

At least ten counts were recorded for this clone. The DNA for the CDR3 is TGTGCCAGCAGCTTGGTCGGCAGGGACGGGGAGCTGTTTTTT. Its protein product is CASSLVGRDGELFF. The V and J genes are TRBV5-4 and TRBJ2-2, with a weak D call TRBD1 (5 bases). Trimming removed 0 bases from V and 7 bases from J, with 10 bases in between. Germline CDR1 and CDR2: SGHNT and YYREEE (reference sequence). This CDR3 comprises 14 residues. The whole variable domain, filled in from reference TRBV5-4 and TRBJ2-2, reads ETGVTQSPTHLIKTRGQQVTLRCSSQSGHNTVSWYQQALGQGPQFIFQYYREEENGRGNFPPRFSGLQFPNYSSELNVNALELDDSALYLCASSLVGRDGELFFGEGSRLTVL.

The chain has TRBV11-1 and TRBJ2-3; 7 bases map to TRBD2. CDR3 length: 16 residues. V dropped 1 base and J dropped 4; count of bases not matched to a gene: 8. CDR1 and CDR2 from the germline V gene are SGHAT and FQDESV (reference sequence). In nucleotides, the CDR3 is TGTGCCAGCAGCTTAGATCTGCAGGGAGGGGCAGATACGCAGTATTTT. It yields the protein CASSLDLQGGADTQYF.

The rearrangement uses TRBV6-5 and TRBJ2-7; D is perhaps TRBD1 (7 bases). The ends were cut back, 2 bases at V and 2 bases at J, with 10 bases in the middle. The CDR3 is 14 residues long. CDR1 and CDR2 from the germline V gene are MNHEY and SVGAGI. CDR3 residues: CASSYQGGPYEQYF. CDR3 in DNA: TGTGCCAGCAGTTACCAGGGGGGCCCCTACGAGCAGTACTTC.

J is TRBJ1-3 and V is TRBV6-5, with D tentatively TRBD1 (5 bases). The CDR3 covers 11 residues. The germline CDR1 and CDR2 sequences are MNHEY and SVGAGI. The V and J ends lost 5 bases and 12 bases respectively, with 11 bases between them. In DNA form, the CDR3 reads TGTGCCAGCAGTCAAACAGGTCACATATATTTT. Its translation: CASSQTGHIYF.

This chain uses TRBV7-9 with TRBJ2-1; D is unresolved. Germline values: CDR1 SEHNR, CDR2 FQNEAQ (reference sequence). Deletions cut 8 bases from V and 5 bases from J, with 7 bases between. CDR3 size: 11 residues. CDR3 protein: CASVSNNEQFF. The DNA of the CDR3 is TGTGCCAGCGTTTCAAACAATGAGCAGTTCTTC.

This rearrangement joins TRBV5-1 to TRBJ1-2; TRBD1 agrees at 7 bases. Germline-derived CDR1 and CDR2 are SGHRS and YFSETQ. V lost 2 bases and J lost 8; bases outside the gene matches: 6. The CDR3 loop spans 13 amino acids. DNA of the CDR3: TGCGCCAGCAGCTTCGGACAGGAGGACGGCTACACCTTC. Protein: CASSFGQEDGYTF.

CDR3 region: CSVDRLAGGDTQYF. The CDR3, as DNA: TGCAGCGTTGACCGACTAGCGGGAGGAGATACGCAGTATTTT. The V and J genes are TRBV29-1 and TRBJ2-3; TRBD2 agrees at 13 bases. The J segment lost 5 bases and the V segment lost 3 bases, leaving 2 bases of the junction unmatched. Germline V CDR1 and CDR2: SQVTM, ANQGSEA. The CDR3 has 14 amino acids.

This clone has just a few counts. The rearrangement uses TRBV5-1 and TRBJ2-5; possibly TRBD1 for D (6 bases). Germline CDR1 and CDR2: SGHRS and YFSETQ. The length of the CDR3 is 17 residues. V was shortened by 4 bases and J by 5 bases, with 24 bases between the two germline ends. The CDR3 sequence: CASSEDSSLGFWETQYF. In DNA form, the CDR3 reads TGCGCCAGCAGCGAGGACAGCTCCCTTGGGTTTTGGGAGACCCAGTACTTC. The whole variable domain, filled in from reference TRBV5-1 and TRBJ2-5, reads KAGVTQTPRYLIKTRGQQVTLSCSPISGHRSVSWYQQTPGQGLQFLFEYFSETQRNKGNFPGRFSGRQFSNSRSEMNVSTLELGDSALYLCASSEDSSLGFWETQYFGPGTRLLVL.

This chain links TRBV11-2 with TRBJ2-7, with D possibly matching TRBD1 (5 bases). Germline V gene sequence: CDR1 SGHAT, CDR2 FQNNGV. This CDR3 comprises 15 residues. Trimming shortened V by 6 bases and J by 4 bases, and 19 bases separated the two germline ends. The CDR3 DNA is TGTGCCAGCAGTTTGGGTAGTGGGGCGTGGTACGAGCAGTACTTC. Amino acid sequence: CASSLGSGAWYEQYF.

This clone was seen a handful of times. The J gene is TRBJ2-1, the V gene TRBV14; 10 nucleotides agree with TRBD2. The germline V gene encodes CDR1 SGHDN and CDR2 FVKESK. The CDR3 spans 16 residues. With 2 bases clipped from V and 9 bases from J, the junction kept 10 bases outside the gene matches. Here the CDR3 DNA reads TGTGCCAGCAGCCAATGGTCGAGCGGGGGGGCCGTTGAGCAGTTCTTC. This encodes CASSQWSSGGAVEQFF.